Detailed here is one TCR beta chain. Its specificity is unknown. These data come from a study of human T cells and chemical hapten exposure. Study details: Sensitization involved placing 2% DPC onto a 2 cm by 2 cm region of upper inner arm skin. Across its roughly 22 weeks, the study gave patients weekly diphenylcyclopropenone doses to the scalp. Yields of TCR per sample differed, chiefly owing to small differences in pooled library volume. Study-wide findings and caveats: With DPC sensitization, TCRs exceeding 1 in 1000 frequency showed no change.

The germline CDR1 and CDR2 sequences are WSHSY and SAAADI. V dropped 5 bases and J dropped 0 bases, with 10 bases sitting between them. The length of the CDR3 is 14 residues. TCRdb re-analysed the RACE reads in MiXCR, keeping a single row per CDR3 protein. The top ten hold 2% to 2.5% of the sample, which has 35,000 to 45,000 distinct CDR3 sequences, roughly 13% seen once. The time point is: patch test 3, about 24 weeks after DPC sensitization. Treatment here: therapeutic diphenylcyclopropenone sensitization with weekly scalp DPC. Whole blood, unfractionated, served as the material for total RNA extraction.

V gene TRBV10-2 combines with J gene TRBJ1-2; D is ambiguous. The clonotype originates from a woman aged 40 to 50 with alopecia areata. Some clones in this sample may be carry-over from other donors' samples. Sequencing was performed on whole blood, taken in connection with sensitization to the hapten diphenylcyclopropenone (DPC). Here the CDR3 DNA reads TGCGCCAGCAGTCGGGCAGCCGCTAACTATGGCTACACCTTC. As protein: CASSRAAANYGYTF.